This T cell receptor beta chain was sequenced in a study of T cells in Graves' hyperthyroidism and ophthalmopathy. Study-wide results and limits: A model of 13 V-J pairs discriminated ophthalmopathy from stable hyperthyroidism. Ophthalmopathy, which appeared later, was predicted by the model a median roughly 6.6 months before onset.

There are a few counts of this clonotype. Its antigen is as yet unknown. Regions amplified from RNA transcripts were the TCR beta CDR3 regions. HTBI primers drove first-round RT-PCR of the TCR CDR3. In TCRdb, the multiplex PCR reads were re-called with MiXCR into one record per CDR3 protein. In the table there are 700,000 to 950,000 distinct CDR3 sequences, 30% to 40% of which are singletons. Fresh 10 ml peripheral blood yielded PBMCs. This CDR3 is 15 amino acids long. Trimming took off 5 bases at V and 2 bases at J, with 13 bases between the two ends. Germline V gives CDR1 MNHEY, CDR2 SVGAGI. The rearrangement uses TRBV6-5 and TRBJ1-5; D is ambiguous. The clonotype originates from a middle-aged woman with Graves' hyperthyroidism. Sequencing was done on a sample of blood. The CDR3 sequence is CASSTGSEGNQPQHF. CDR3 bases: TGTGCCAGCAGTACCGGGTCCGAGGGCAATCAGCCCCAGCATTTT.